Below are 21 T cell receptor beta chains sequenced from a single sample in a study of cytomegalovirus exposure and HLA in healthy donors. The PCR employed 60 Vbeta primers together with 13 Jbeta primers. Some clones are missing from TCRdb's copy, which holds only in-frame ones; the method was immunoSEQ multiplex PCR. The table records about 130,000 clones, 65% to 80% of them present only once. Input material: PBMCs. Source of these receptors: a middle-aged man in good health and CMV-seropositive.

This chain joins TRBV11-2 and TRBJ2-1, with 7 bases fitting TRBD1. The J segment lost 4 bases and the V segment lost 5 bases, leaving 2 bases of the junction unmatched. Germline values: CDR1 SGHAT, CDR2 FQNNGV. The CDR3 is 13 amino acids. Here the CDR3 reads CASSRQGYNEQFF. As DNA, the CDR3 is TGTGCCAGCAGCCGACAGGGTTACAATGAGCAGTTCTTC.

The CDR3 DNA reads as TGTGCCAGCAGTCCGGGTGGGCTAGCGGGAGGTCGCGAGCAGTACTTC. The encoded protein is CASSPGGLAGGREQYF. The chain is built from TRBV5-4 and TRBJ2-7; 11 positions match TRBD2. Trimming at V came to 5 bases and at J to 6 bases, leaving 13 bases not matched to a gene. Germline assignment: CDR1 SGHNT and CDR2 YYREEE (reference sequence). This CDR3 comprises 16 residues.

Only one count was recorded for this clone. The chain is built from TRBV6-4 and TRBJ2-2, with a weak D call TRBD1 (5 bases). Germline V lookup: CDR1 MRHNA, CDR2 SNTAGT. The CDR3 spans 14 residues. Trimming took off 8 bases at V and 4 bases at J, with 14 bases between the two ends. CDR3 loop: CASRRVWRTGELFF. CDR3 in DNA: TGTGCCAGCCGCAGGGTTTGGCGCACCGGGGAGCTGTTTTTT.

To note about this clone: Germline is not matched at one junction end, which may reflect a read error. This sequence joins TRBV5-1 and TRBJ1-6; maybe TRBD1 (6 bases). The CDR3 has 14 residues. Germline CDR1 and CDR2: SGHRS and YFSETQ. The CDR3 bases are TGCGCCAGCAGCCCCGGACAGAATAATTCGCCCCTCCACTTT. It codes for CASSPGQNNSPLHF.

The chain links TRBV19 to TRBJ1-5; the D gene is possibly TRBD1 (5 bases). With 4 bases removed from V and 6 bases from J, the gap between germline ends came to 10 bases. The germline V gene encodes CDR1 LNHDA and CDR2 SQIVND (reference sequence). The length of the CDR3 is 13 residues. CDR3 protein: CASSSGATQPQHF. CDR3 sequence (DNA): TGTGCCAGTAGTAGTGGGGCAACTCAGCCCCAGCATTTT.

This chain links TRBV28 with TRBJ2-6, with 7 bases fitting TRBD1. The V gene's germline CDR1 is MDHEN and CDR2 SYDVKM. The V and J ends lost 4 bases and 4 bases, in that order; junction bases with no gene match: 4. The CDR3 length is 15 residues. The CDR3 loop is CASSSTGAGANVLTF. CDR3 in DNA: TGTGCCAGCAGTTCTACAGGGGCCGGGGCCAACGTCCTGACTTTC.

As concerns this clone: The junction departs from germline at one end; a sequencing error may be responsible. The sample holds other DNA sequences that translate to the same CDR3. CDR3 loop: CASSEGPRGMSTDTQYF. In DNA form, the CDR3 reads TGCGCCAGCAGTGAGGGGCCAAGAGGTATGAGCACAGATACGCAGTATTTT. J is TRBJ2-3 and V is TRBV2; TRBD1 or TRBD2 may be the D gene (5 bases each). The CDR3 runs 17 residues. Germline V gene sequence: CDR1 SNHLY, CDR2 FYNNEI.

This clone was detected only once. The chain is built from TRBV29-1 and TRBJ1-1; 8 nucleotides match TRBD1. Looked up from germline, CDR1 is SQVTM and CDR2 is ANQGSEA. The CDR3 has 11 amino acids. V shed 4 bases, J shed 10 bases, and the junction held 5 bases outside the gene matches. The CDR3 DNA is TGCAGCGTTGTGGACAGGGTCCGAGCTTTCTTT. It codes for CSVVDRVRAFF.

The genes are TRBV4-1 and TRBJ2-7, with 15 bases fitting TRBD2. The V gene end was trimmed by 3 bases and the J gene end by 6 bases; junction bases not matched to a gene: 18. This CDR3 spans 20 amino acids. Germline V lookup: CDR1 MGHRA, CDR2 YSYEKL. The CDR3 protein is CASSHPGLRGLAGGPPEQYF. Here the CDR3 DNA reads TGCGCCAGCAGCCACCCCGGACTCCGTGGACTAGCGGGAGGGCCGCCCGAGCAGTACTTC.

The chain recombines TRBV9 with TRBJ2-5; D may be TRBD2 (5 bases). The CDR3 has 14 residues. The V and J ends lost 0 bases and 7 bases respectively, with 13 bases between them. The V gene's germline CDR1 is SGDLS and CDR2 YYNGEE. The CDR3 here is CASSVVYRGGTQYF. The CDR3 DNA reads as TGTGCCAGCAGCGTAGTGTACCGCGGAGGGACCCAGTACTTC.

V is TRBV7-9 and J is TRBJ2-5; 12 positions agree with TRBD2. The V gene's germline CDR1 is SEHNR and CDR2 FQNEAQ (reference sequence). The CDR3 sequence is 14 residues long. V shed 6 bases, J shed 5 bases, and the junction held 4 bases outside the gene matches. The CDR3 DNA sequence: TGTGCCAGCAGTCTAGCGGGAGGGGAGGAGACCCAGTACTTC. Protein sequence: CASSLAGGEETQYF.

V gene TRBV29-1 combines with J gene TRBJ2-5, with 13 bases that match TRBD2. This CDR3 is built from 15 residues. The V gene end was trimmed by 8 bases and the J gene end by 4 bases; junction bases not matched to a gene: 10. In germline, CDR1 is SQVTM, CDR2 ANQGSEA. As DNA, the CDR3 is TGCAGCATTGCAGGGACTAGCGGGAATTTAGAGACCCAGTACTTC. This gives the protein CSIAGTSGNLETQYF.

This chain joins TRBV10-2 and TRBJ2-5; D might be TRBD1 (5 bases). The end of the DNA is better explained by TRBJ2-7, so the J call may be wrong. CDR3 length equals 12 residues. Germline loops: CDR1 WSHSY, CDR2 SAAADI. CDR3 protein: CASSEAQGEQYF. DNA for the CDR3: TGCGCCAGCAGTGAGGCTCAGGGCGAGCAGTACTTC.

The CDR3 is CASSGTGPNEKLFF. The CDR3 DNA reads as TGTGCCAGCAGTGGGACAGGGCCGAATGAAAAACTGTTTTTT. The chain has TRBV2 and TRBJ1-4, with 8 bases aligning to TRBD1. Germline V CDR1 and CDR2: SNHLY, FYNNEI. CDR3 length: 14 residues. After removal of 4 bases from V and 5 bases from J, the junction contained 3 bases not matched to a gene.

The chain recombines TRBV11-2 with TRBJ2-7; 10 positions match TRBD2. J lost 2 bases, V lost 1 base, and 11 bases had no gene match. The germline V gene has CDR1 SGHAT and CDR2 FQNNGV. The CDR3 has 18 amino acids. The CDR3 DNA reads as TGTGCCAGCAGCTTAGGAGGGGCTAGCGGGAGATATACCTACGAGCAGTACTTC. It specifies CASSLGGASGRYTYEQYF. Using reference TRBV11-2 and TRBJ2-7 for the parts outside the CDR3, the full variable domain is EAGVAQSPRYKIIEKRQSVAFWCNPISGHATLYWYQQILGQGPKLLIQFQNNGVVDDSQLPKDRFSAERLKGVDSTLKIQPAKLEDSAVYLCASSLGGASGRYTYEQYFGPGTRLTVT.

The rearrangement links TRBV27 to TRBJ2-1, with 7 bases fitting TRBD2. The CDR3 contains 15 residues. Germline CDR1 MNHEY, CDR2 SMNVEV (reference sequence). The V gene end was trimmed by 2 bases and the J gene end by 4 bases; junction bases not matched to a gene: 5. This chain's CDR3 is CASSLAGLEYNEQFF. In DNA form, the CDR3 reads TGTGCCAGCAGTTTAGCAGGACTAGAATACAATGAGCAGTTCTTC.

The chain uses TRBV30 and TRBJ2-5; D ambiguous. The closer fit of TRBJ2-7 to the DNA end suggests the J call may be wrong. Germline loops: CDR1 GTSNPN, CDR2 SVGIG (reference sequence). CDR3 length equals 13 residues. The CDR3 DNA is TGTGCCTGGAGTGTACTGGCCAGGTCCGAGCAGTACTTC. Translating it yields CAWSVLARSEQYF.

This chain connects TRBV5-6 to TRBJ1-1; TRBD1 is a possible D gene (6 bases). CDR3 length: 16 amino acids. Germline V lookup: CDR1 SGHDT, CDR2 YYEEEE. Trimming removed 0 bases from V and 6 bases from J, with 18 bases in between. CDR3: CASSLAGRGFDAEAFF. The CDR3 nucleotides are TGTGCCAGCAGCTTGGCGGGCAGGGGATTCGACGCTGAAGCTTTCTTT.

CDR3 in amino acids: CASSSSGWEGFNEQFF. As DNA, the CDR3 is TGTGCCAGCAGTAGTAGCGGGTGGGAGGGCTTTAATGAGCAGTTCTTC. The rearrangement links TRBV27 to TRBJ2-1, with 7 bases aligning to TRBD2. This CDR3 contains 16 residues. Germline trimming cut 5 bases from V and 7 bases from J; bases unmatched to any gene: 14. Germline V CDR1 and CDR2: MNHEY, SMNVEV (reference sequence).

V is TRBV5-1 and J is TRBJ1-1; no firm D call. V was cut by 0 bases and J by 1 base, with 10 bases left in between. Per germline, CDR1 SGHRS and CDR2 YFSETQ. The CDR3 has 15 amino acids. The CDR3 reads CASSLEPGGNTEAFF. The CDR3 coding sequence is TGCGCCAGCAGCTTGGAACCCGGTGGGAACACTGAAGCTTTCTTT.

The rearrangement uses TRBV2 and TRBJ1-5, with TRBD1 as a possible D gene (5 bases). The CDR3 is made up of 15 amino acids. V was clipped by 7 bases and J by 5 bases, with 18 bases between them. CDR1 and CDR2 (germline): SNHLY, FYNNEI. CDR3 in amino acids: CASMGMRGGDQPQHF. The DNA of the CDR3 is TGTGCCAGCATGGGGATGCGAGGAGGGGATCAGCCCCAGCATTTT.